This is a list of T cell receptor beta chains from one sample in a study of CD4+ T cells in melanoma. TCRdb's copy holds only in-frame clones and misses some; the assay was immunoSEQ multiplex PCR. The table includes about 3,800 clones, around 60% detected once. Material: cells from a culture (not recorded whether cultured in vitro). The receptors were sampled from a human donor with melanoma. The CDR3 runs from the conserved cysteine through the conserved F or W. The D gene is left open where the match is weak. The size field is filled for only some rows; it gives once, few, many or a size class.

d_gene	v_gene	j_gene	abundance	CDR3nt	CDR3aa
TRBD1	TRBV2	TRBJ2-7	medium-sized	TGTGCCAGCAGTGATTGGGTGCAGGGGGCGGGAGAGCAGTACTTC	CASSDWVQGAGEQYF
.	TRBV11-2	TRBJ1-1	.	TGTGCCAGCAGCAACTCGGGCACTGAAGCTTTCTTT	CASSNSGTEAFF
.	TRBV27	TRBJ1-1	.	TGTGCCAGCAGTGTGTGGGAGAACACTGAAGCTTTCTTT	CASSVWENTEAFF
.	TRBV9	TRBJ1-5	few	TGTGCCAGCAGCGTAGAAGGGGATAATCAGCCCCAGCATTTT	CASSVEGDNQPQHF
TRBD1	TRBV10-3	TRBJ2-1	.	TGTGCCATCAGTGGGGCTTTAGGACAGGGGATAAATGAGCAGTTCTTC	CAISGALGQGINEQFF
.	TRBV10-3	TRBJ2-2	medium-sized	TGTGCCATCAGTGAGGTCGGGGAGCTGTTTTTT	CAISEVGELFF
TRBD1	TRBV7-9	TRBJ1-5	.	TGTGCCAGCAGCTCGACAGGGGCTTATAGCAATCAGCCCCAGCATTTT	CASSSTGAYSNQPQHF
.	TRBV5-8	TRBJ2-7	large	TGTGCCAGCAGCTTACCTGGGAACGAGCAGTACTTC	CASSLPGNEQYF
.	TRBV9	TRBJ2-7	.	TGTGCCAGCAGTTTGGGGCAGCCGCCCTACGAGCAGTACTTC	CASSLGQPPYEQYF
.	TRBV9	TRBJ2-3	.	TGTGCCAGCAGCGTAGCAGCGGGCTATGGGGATACGCAGTATTTT	CASSVAAGYGDTQYF
.	TRBV5-5	TRBJ2-2	.	TGTGCCAGCAGCTTGTACCTAGGACAGAGAGCCGGGGAGCTGTTTTTT	CASSLYLGQRAGELFF
.	TRBV7-6	TRBJ1-1	.	TGTGCCAGCAGCTTAGGGACTCTTGGAACTGAAGCTTTCTTT	CASSLGTLGTEAFF
.	TRBV4-3	TRBJ2-7	.	TGCGCCAGCAGCCAAGGGACCTCCTACGAGCAGTACTTC	CASSQGTSYEQYF
.	TRBV15	TRBJ1-5	.	TGTGCCACCAGCAGAGGTGGCGGTCAGCCCCAGCATTTT	CATSRGGGQPQHF
.	TRBV7-6	TRBJ1-4	few	TGTGCCAGCAGCTTAGGCGGGAGGGGAATGGAAAAACTGTTTTTT	CASSLGGRGMEKLFF
.	TRBV5-8	TRBJ1-2	.	TGTGCCAGCAGCTTATCTCCTACAGGGAGCGTGGATGGCTACACCTTC	CASSLSPTGSVDGYTF
.	TRBV19	TRBJ2-6	.	TGTGCCAGTAGTATAGCAGACAGTGGGGCCAACGTCCTGACTTTC	CASSIADSGANVLTF
.	TRBV4-2	TRBJ1-1	few	TGTGCCAGCAGCTTGACCGGGGTGAACACTGAAGCTTTCTTT	CASSLTGVNTEAFF
TRBD2	TRBV6-6	TRBJ2-5	.	TGTGCCAGCAGCCTAGCGGGGGCCCTCCAAGAGACCCAGTACTTC	CASSLAGALQETQYF
.	TRBV4-2	TRBJ1-3	large	TGTGCCAGCAGCCAAGTGGCCAGCAGACAGGTTCACTCTGGAAACACCATATATTTT	CASSQVASRQVHSGNTIYF
.	TRBV2	TRBJ2-1	.	TGTGCCAGCAGGGAGTTAGGGGGCTCCTACAATGAGCAGTTCTTC	CASRELGGSYNEQFF
TRBD1	TRBV5-1	TRBJ2-7	few	TGCGCCAGCAGCCCCCAACGACAGGGGGGCGAGCAGTACTTC	CASSPQRQGGEQYF
.	TRBV30	TRBJ2-2	few	TGTGCCTGGAGCCCTCGGACAGGGACTACGAACACCGGGGAGCTGTTTTTT	CAWSPRTGTTNTGELFF